The clone carrying this T cell receptor beta chain was counted a few times. Profiled with immunoSEQ multiplex PCR; TCRdb holds only in-frame clones, not every one. The sample lists approximately 580,000 clones, 75% to 80% occurring once. This CDR3 has 17 amino acids. V was cut by 7 bases and J by 0 bases, with 19 bases left in between. Germline V gives CDR1 SGHTA, CDR2 FQGNSA. The source of the sample is a study of shared T cell receptors in the human thymus. This same sample was also taken into another study, of human thymus T cells. From that study: From resections taken during corrective heart surgery, the thymus tissue was obtained.

This receptor was obtained from a boy younger than two with a congenital heart defect. The V and J genes are TRBV7-2 and TRBJ1-3, with a possible D match to TRBD1 (6 bases). The sequenced material came from thymocytes. The CDR3 nucleotides are TGTGCCAGCACCCCTGGGCTAGGACAGAGCTCTGGAAACACCATATATTTT. Amino acid sequence: CASTPGLGQSSGNTIYF. Supplemented by reference TRBV7-2 and TRBJ1-3, the full variable domain reads GAGVSQSPSNKVTEKGKDVELRCDPISGHTALYWYRQSLGQGLEFLIYFQGNSAPDKSGLPSDRFSAERTGGSVSTLTIQRTQQEDSAVYLCASTPGLGQSSGNTIYFGEGSWLTVV.